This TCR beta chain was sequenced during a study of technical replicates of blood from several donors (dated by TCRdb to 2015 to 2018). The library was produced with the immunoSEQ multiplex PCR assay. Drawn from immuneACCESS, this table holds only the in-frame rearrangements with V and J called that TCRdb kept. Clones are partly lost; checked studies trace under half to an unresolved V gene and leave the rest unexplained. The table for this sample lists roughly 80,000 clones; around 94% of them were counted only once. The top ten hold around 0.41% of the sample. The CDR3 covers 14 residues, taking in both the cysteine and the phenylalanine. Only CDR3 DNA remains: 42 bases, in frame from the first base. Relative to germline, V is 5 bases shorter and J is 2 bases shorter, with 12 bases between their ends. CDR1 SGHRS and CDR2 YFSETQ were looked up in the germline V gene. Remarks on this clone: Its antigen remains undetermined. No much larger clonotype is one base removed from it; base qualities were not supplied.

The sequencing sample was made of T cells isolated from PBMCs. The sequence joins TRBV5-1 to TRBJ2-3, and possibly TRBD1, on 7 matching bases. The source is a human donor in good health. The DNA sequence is TGCGCCAGCAGGGGGGGACAGCACACAGATACGCAGTATTTT. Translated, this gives CASRGGQHTDTQYF. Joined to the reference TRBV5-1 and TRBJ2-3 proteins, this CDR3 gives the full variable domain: KAGVTQTPRYLIKTRGQQVTLSCSPISGHRSVSWYQQTPGQGLQFLFEYFSETQRNKGNFPGRFSGRQFSNSRSEMNVSTLELGDSALYLCASRGGQHTDTQYFGPGTRLTVL.